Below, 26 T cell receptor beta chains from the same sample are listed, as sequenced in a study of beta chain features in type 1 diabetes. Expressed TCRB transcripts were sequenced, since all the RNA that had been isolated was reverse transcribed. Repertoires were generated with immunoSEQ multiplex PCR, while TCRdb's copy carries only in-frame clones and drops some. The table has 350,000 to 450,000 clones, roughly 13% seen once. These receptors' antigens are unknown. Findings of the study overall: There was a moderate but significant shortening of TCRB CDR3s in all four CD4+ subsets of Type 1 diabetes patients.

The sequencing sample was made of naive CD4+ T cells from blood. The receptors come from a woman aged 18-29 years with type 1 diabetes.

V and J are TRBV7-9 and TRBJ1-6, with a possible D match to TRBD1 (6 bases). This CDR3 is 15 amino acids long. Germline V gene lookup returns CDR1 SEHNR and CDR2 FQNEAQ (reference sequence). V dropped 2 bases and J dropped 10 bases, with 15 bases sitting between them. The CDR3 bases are TGTGCCAGCAGCTTAAATGCGGCAGGGGACTCACCCCTCCACTTT. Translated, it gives CASSLNAAGDSPLHF.

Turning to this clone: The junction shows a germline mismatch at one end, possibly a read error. The CDR3 coding sequence is TGTGCTAGCAGCTTGAAGGCGGGAGGGCAATACGAGCAGTACTTC. This translates into CASSLKAGGQYEQYF. The chain combines TRBV7-7 with TRBJ2-7; 9 bases are shared with TRBD2. This CDR3 has 15 residues. Germline lookup yields CDR1 SSHAT and CDR2 FNYEAQ (reference sequence). Full variable domain (rest looked up from reference TRBV7-7 and TRBJ2-7): GAGVSQSPRYKVTKRGQDVTLRCDPISSHATLYWYQQALGQGPEFLTYFNYEAQPDKSGLPSDRFSAERPEGSISTLTIQRTEQRDSAMYRCASSLKAGGQYEQYFGPGTRLTVT.

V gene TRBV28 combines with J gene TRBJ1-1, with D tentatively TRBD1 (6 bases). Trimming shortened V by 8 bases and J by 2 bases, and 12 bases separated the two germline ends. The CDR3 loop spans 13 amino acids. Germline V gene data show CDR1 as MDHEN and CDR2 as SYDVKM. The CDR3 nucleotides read TGTGCCAGCGCCGGGACACCCAACACTGAAGCTTTCTTT. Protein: CASAGTPNTEAFF. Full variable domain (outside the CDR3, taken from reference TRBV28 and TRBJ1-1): DVKVTQSSRYLVKRTGEKVFLECVQDMDHENMFWYRQDPGLGLRLIYFSYDVKMKEKGDIPEGYSVSREKKERFSLILESASTNQTSMYLCASAGTPNTEAFFGQGTRLTVV.

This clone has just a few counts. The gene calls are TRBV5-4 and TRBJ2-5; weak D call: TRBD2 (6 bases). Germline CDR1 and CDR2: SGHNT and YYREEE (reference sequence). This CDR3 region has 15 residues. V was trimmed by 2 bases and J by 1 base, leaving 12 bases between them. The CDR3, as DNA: TGTGCCAGCAGCTTTGGAGGGTGGACCCAAGAGACCCAGTACTTC. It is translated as CASSFGGWTQETQYF.

As DNA, the CDR3 is TGTGCCAGCAGATTTGAGTCTGCTGGGGCCAACGTCCTGACTTTC. Translation gives CASRFESAGANVLTF. The V call is TRBV6-6, the J call TRBJ2-6; D is undetermined. The CDR3 runs 15 residues. V gave up 6 bases and J gave up 2 bases, with 11 bases separating them. CDR1 is MNHNY, CDR2 SVGAGI, per germline (reference sequence).

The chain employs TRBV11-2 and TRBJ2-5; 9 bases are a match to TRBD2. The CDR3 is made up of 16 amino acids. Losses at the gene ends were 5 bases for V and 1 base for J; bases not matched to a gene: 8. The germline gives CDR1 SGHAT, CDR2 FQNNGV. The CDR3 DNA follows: TGTGCCAGCAGCCCGAATAGCGGGGGTACCCAAGAGACCCAGTACTTC. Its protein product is CASSPNSGGTQETQYF.

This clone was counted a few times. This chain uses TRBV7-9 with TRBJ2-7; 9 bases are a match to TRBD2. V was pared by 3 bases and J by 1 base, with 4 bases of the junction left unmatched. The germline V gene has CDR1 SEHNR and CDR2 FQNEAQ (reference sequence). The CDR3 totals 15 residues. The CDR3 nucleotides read TGTGCCAGCAGCTTGTTAGCGGGAGAATCCTACGAGCAGTACTTC. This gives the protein CASSLLAGESYEQYF.

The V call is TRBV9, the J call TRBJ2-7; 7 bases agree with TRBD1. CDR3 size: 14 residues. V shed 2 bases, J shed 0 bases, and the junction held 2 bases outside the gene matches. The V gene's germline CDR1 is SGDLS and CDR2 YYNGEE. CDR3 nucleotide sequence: TGTGCCAGCAGCGTTGGGGACAGCTCCTACGAGCAGTACTTC. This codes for CASSVGDSSYEQYF.

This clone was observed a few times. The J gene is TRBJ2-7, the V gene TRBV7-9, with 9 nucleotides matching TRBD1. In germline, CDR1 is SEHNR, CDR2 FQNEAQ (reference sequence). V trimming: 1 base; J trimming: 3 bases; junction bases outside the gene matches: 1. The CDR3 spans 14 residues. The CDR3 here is CASSLVTGGYEQYF. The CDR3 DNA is TGTGCCAGCAGCTTAGTGACAGGGGGCTACGAGCAGTACTTC.

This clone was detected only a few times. The CDR3 here is CASSVGSPTSGDHNEQFF. CDR3 bases: TGTGCCAGCAGCGTAGGTAGCCCTACTAGCGGGGACCACAATGAGCAGTTCTTC. The chain employs TRBV9 and TRBJ2-1; 10 nucleotides match TRBD2. Trimming cost V 0 bases and J 5 bases; bases outside gene matches: 11. CDR1 SGDLS and CDR2 YYNGEE come from the germline V gene. The CDR3 length is 18 residues.

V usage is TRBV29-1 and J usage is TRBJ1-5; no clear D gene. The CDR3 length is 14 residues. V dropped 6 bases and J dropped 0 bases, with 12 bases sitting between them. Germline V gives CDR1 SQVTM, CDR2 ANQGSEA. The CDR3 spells CSVALQDSNQPQHF. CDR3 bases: TGCAGCGTCGCATTGCAGGATAGCAATCAGCCCCAGCATTTT.

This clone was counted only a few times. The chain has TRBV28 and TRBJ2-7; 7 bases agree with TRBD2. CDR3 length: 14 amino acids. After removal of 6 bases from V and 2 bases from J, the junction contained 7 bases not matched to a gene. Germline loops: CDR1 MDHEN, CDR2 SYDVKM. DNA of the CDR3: TGTGCCAGCAGACTTAGCGGGCAAACCTACGAGCAGTACTTC. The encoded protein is CASRLSGQTYEQYF.

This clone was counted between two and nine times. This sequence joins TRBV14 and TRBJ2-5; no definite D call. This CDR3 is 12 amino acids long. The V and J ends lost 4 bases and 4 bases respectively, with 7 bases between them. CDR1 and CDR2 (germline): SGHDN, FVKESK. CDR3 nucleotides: TGTGCCAGCAGCCGAGAGAGAGAGACCCAGTACTTC. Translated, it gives CASSRERETQYF.

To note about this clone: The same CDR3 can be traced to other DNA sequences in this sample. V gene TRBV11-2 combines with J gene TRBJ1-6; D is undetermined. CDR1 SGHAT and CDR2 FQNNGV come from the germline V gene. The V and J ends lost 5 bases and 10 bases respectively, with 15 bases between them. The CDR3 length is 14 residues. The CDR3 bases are TGTGCCAGCAGCACCAGACTACTTGACTCACCCCTCCACTTT. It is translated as CASSTRLLDSPLHF. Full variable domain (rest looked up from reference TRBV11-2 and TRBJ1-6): EAGVAQSPRYKIIEKRQSVAFWCNPISGHATLYWYQQILGQGPKLLIQFQNNGVVDDSQLPKDRFSAERLKGVDSTLKIQPAKLEDSAVYLCASSTRLLDSPLHFGNGTRLTVT.

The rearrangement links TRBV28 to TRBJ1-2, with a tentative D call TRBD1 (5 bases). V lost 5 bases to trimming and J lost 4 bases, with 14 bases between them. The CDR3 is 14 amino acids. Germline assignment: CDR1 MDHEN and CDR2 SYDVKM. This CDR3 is CASSDPREGYGYTF. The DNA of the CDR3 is TGTGCCAGCAGTGACCCCAGGGAGGGCTATGGCTACACCTTC.

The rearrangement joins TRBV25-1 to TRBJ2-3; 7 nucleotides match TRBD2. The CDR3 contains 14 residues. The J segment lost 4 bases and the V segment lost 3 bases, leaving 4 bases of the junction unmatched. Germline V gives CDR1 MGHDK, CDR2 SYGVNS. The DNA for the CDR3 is TGTGCCAGCAGTGATCCGGGGGGTGCAGATACGCAGTATTTT. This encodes CASSDPGGADTQYF.

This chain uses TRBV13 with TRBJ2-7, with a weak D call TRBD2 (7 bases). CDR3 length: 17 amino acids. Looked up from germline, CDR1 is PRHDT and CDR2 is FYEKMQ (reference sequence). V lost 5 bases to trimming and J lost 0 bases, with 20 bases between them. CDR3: CASSAGGLLLGSYEQYF. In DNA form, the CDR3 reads TGTGCCAGCAGCGCCGGGGGGCTACTACTGGGCTCCTACGAGCAGTACTTC.

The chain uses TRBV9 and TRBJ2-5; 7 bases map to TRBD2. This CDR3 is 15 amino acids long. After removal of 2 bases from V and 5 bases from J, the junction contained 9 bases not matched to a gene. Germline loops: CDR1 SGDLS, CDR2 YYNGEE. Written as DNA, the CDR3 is TGTGCCAGCAGCGTGGCAGCAGGAGCGGGGGAGACCCAGTACTTC. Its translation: CASSVAAGAGETQYF.

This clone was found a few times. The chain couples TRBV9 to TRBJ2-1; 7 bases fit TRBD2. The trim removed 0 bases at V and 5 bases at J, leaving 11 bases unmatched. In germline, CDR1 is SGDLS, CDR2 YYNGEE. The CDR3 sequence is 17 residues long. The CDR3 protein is CASSVAMGGGDHNEQFF. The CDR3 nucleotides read TGTGCCAGCAGCGTAGCCATGGGCGGGGGAGATCACAATGAGCAGTTCTTC. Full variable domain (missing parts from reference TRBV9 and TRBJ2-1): DSGVTQTPKHLITATGQRVTLRCSPRSGDLSVYWYQQSLDQGLQFLIQYYNGEERAKGNILERFSAQQFPDLHSELNLSSLELGDSALYFCASSVAMGGGDHNEQFFGPGTRLTVL.

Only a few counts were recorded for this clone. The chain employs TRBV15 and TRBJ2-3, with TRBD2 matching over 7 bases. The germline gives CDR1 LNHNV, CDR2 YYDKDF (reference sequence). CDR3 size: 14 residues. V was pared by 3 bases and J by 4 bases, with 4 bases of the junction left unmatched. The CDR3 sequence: CATSRERGPDTQYF. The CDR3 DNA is TGTGCCACCAGCAGGGAGCGGGGCCCAGATACGCAGTATTTT.

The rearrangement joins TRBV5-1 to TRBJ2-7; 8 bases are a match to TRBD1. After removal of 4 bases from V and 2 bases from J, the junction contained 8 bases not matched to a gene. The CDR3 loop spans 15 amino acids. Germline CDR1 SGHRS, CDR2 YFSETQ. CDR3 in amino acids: CASSPAPGQAYEQYF. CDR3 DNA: TGCGCCAGCAGCCCGGCTCCGGGACAGGCCTACGAGCAGTACTTC.

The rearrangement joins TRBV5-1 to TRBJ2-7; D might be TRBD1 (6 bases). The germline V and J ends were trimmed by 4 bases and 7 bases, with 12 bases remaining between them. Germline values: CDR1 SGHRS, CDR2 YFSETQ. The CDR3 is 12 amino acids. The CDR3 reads CASSLQGLEQYF. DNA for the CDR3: TGCGCCAGCAGCCTACAGGGATTGGAGCAGTACTTC.

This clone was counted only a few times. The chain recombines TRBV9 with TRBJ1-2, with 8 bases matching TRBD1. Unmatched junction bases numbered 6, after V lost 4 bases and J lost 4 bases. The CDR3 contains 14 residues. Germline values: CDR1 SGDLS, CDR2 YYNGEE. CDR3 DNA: TGTGCCAGCAGCCCAAACACAGGGGGCTATGGCTACACCTTC. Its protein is CASSPNTGGYGYTF.

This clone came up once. Written as DNA, the CDR3 is TGTGCCAGTAGTATAGGGTCCAGGGCCTACGAGCAGTACTTC. Protein sequence: CASSIGSRAYEQYF. The chain combines TRBV19 with TRBJ2-7; tentatively, D is TRBD1 (5 bases). The V end lost 1 base, the J end lost 2 bases, and 9 bases lay between the germline ends. The CDR3 spans 14 residues. The germline V gene encodes CDR1 LNHDA and CDR2 SQIVND (reference sequence).

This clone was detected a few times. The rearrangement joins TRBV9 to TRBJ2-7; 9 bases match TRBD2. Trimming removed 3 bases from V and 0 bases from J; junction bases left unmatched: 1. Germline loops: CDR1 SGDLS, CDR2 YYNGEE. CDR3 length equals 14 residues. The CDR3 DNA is TGTGCCAGCAGCGGACTAGCGGACTCCTACGAGCAGTACTTC. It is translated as CASSGLADSYEQYF. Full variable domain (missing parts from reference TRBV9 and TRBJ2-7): DSGVTQTPKHLITATGQRVTLRCSPRSGDLSVYWYQQSLDQGLQFLIQYYNGEERAKGNILERFSAQQFPDLHSELNLSSLELGDSALYFCASSGLADSYEQYFGPGTRLTVT.

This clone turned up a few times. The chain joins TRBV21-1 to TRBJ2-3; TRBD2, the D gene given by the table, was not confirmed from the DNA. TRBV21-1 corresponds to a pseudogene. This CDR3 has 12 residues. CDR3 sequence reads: CGEREGHDTQYF. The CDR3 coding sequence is TGTGGCGAGCGGGAGGGCCACGATACGCAGTATTTT.